Described below is a single T cell receptor beta chain sequence and its context. These data are taken from a study of blood T cell repertoires in COVID-19. Overall study: T cells, B-cell-depleted T cells, or PBMCs supplied cDNA or gDNA.

The CDR3 sequence is 15 residues long. The J segment lost 4 bases and the V segment lost 3 bases, leaving 11 bases of the junction unmatched. The V gene's germline CDR1 is DFQATT and CDR2 SNEGSKA (reference sequence). Authors' processing steps: Cell counts per sample came from amplifying reference gene primers. Some clones are missing from TCRdb's copy, which holds only in-frame ones; the method was immunoSEQ multiplex PCR. That table supplies the V and J calls and clone size; D and trimming were determined from the DNA. The sample lists about 230,000 clones, roughly 89% seen once, with roughly 4% in the top ten.

The chain carries TRBV20-1 and TRBJ1-1, with TRBD1 identical over 7 bases. The sequenced material came from PBMCs or T cells enriched from blood (not recorded which). This TCR was sampled from a woman aged 25 to 39 with acute COVID-19. DNA of the CDR3: TGCAGTGCTAGTGAGGGGGCGGGAGTACGCACTGAAGCTTTCTTT. Protein product: CSASEGAGVRTEAFF.